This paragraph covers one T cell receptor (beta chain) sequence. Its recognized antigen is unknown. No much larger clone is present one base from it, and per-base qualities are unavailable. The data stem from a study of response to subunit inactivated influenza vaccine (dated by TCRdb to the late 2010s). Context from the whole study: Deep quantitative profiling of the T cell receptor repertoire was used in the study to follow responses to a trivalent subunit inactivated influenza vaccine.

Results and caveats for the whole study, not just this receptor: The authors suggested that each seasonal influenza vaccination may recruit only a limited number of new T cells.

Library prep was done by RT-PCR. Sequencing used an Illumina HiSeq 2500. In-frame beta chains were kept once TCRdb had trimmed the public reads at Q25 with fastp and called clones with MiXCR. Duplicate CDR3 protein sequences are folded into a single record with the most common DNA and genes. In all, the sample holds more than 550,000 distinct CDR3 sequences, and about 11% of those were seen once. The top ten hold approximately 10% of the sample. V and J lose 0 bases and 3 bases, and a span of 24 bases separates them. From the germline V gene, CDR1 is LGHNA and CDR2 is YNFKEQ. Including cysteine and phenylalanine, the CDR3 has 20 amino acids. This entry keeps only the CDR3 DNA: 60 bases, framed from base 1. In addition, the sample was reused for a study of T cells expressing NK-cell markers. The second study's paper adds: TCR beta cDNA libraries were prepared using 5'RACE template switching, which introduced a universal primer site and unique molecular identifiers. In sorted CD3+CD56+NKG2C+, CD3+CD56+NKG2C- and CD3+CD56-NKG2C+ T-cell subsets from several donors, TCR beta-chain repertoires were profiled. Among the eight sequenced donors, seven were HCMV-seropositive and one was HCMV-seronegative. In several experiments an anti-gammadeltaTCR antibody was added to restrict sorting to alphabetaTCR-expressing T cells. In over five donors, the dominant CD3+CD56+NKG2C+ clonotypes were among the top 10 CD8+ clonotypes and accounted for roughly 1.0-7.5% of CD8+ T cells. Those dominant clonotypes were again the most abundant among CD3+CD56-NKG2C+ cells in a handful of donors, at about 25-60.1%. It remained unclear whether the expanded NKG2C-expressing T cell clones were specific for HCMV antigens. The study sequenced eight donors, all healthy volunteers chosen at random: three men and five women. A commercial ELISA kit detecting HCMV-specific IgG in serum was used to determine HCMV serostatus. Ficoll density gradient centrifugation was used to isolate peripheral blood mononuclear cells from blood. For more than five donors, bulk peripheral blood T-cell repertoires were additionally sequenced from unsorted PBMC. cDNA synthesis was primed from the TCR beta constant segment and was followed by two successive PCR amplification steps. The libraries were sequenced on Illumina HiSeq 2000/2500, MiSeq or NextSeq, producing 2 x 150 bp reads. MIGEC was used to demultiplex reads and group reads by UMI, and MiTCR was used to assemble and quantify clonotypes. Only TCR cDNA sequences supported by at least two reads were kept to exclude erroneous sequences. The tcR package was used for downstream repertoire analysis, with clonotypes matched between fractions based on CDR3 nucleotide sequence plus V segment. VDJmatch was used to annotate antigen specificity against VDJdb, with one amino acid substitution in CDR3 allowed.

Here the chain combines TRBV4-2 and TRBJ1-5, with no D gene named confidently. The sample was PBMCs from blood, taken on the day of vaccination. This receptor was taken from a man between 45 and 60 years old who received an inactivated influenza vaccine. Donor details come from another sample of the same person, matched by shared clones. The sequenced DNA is TGTGCCAGCAGCCAAGATTATTGGATATCGCGGGGTAGGAACAATCAGCCCCAGCATTTT. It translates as CASSQDYWISRGRNNQPQHF.